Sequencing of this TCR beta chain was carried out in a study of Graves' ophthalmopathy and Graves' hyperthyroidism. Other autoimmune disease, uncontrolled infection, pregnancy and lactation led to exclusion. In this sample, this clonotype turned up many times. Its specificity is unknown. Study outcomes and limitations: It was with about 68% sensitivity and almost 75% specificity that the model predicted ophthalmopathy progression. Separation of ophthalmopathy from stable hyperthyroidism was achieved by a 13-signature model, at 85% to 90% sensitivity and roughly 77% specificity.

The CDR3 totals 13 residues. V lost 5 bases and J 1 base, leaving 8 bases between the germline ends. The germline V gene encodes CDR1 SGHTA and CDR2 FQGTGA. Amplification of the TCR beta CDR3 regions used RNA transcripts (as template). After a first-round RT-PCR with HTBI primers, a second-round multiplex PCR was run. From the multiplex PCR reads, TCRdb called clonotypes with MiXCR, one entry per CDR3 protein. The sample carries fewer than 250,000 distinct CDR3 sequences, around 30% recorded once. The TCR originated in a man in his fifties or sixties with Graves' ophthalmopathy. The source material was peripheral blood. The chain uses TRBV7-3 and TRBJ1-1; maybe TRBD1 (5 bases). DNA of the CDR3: TGTGCCAGCAGCATCACAGGGAACACTGAAGCTTTCTTT. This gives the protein CASSITGNTEAFF.